This TCR beta chain stems from a study of CD8 T cells in ankylosing spondylitis. Study findings and constraints: For ankylosing spondylitis blood, a TCR beta motif of under ten highly homologous variants appeared characteristic. Disease-linked clones bore a CD8+ phenotype, appearing relatively rarely in peripheral blood. Clones tied to disease were said to be significantly enriched in matched ankylosing spondylitis synovial fluid.

V lost 5 bases to trimming and J lost 5 bases, with 17 bases between them. The CDR3 totals 15 residues. This clonotype occurred a few times. Its antigen is currently unknown. Quantitative molecular-barcoded 5'-RACE generated the TCR beta libraries. MiXCR was run by TCRdb on the 5' RACE reads, yielding one entry per CDR3 protein. Here the sample spans a few hundred thousand distinct CDR3 sequences, more than 20% being singletons. The chain links TRBV12-3 or TRBV12-4 to TRBJ2-3, with a weak D call TRBD2 (6 bases). The sequence was collected from a male donor with ankylosing spondylitis. The source material was blood, either unsorted or a sorted T cell fraction (not recorded which). The CDR3 bases are TGTGCCAGCAGTCCCGTGCGGGTCGGGGGAGATACGCAGTATTTT. Protein sequence: CASSPVRVGGDTQYF.